The T cell receptor (beta chain) under discussion was sequenced for a study of graft-versus-host responses after intestinal transplantation. With 2 bases removed from V and 0 bases from J, the gap between germline ends came to 5 bases. Germline V gene sequence: CDR1 MNHNY, CDR2 SVGAGI (reference sequence). There are 14 residues in the CDR3. A note on this clone: Its antigen is as yet unknown.

Only in-frame clones appear in the TCRdb table, and some are missing; sequencing was by immunoSEQ multiplex PCR. The data show around 100,000 clones, with about 88% seen just once and around 0.98% held by the top ten. The chain joins TRBV6-6 to TRBJ1-3; unclear D gene. Here the sequenced sample was unstimulated CD4+ T cells sorted from spleen or lymph node cells, taken before transplant. This TCR derives from a human donor who was the organ donor for an intestinal transplant. CDR3 sequence (DNA): TGTGCCAGCAGTTACAGTGGCTCTGGAAACACCATATATTTT. Encoded protein: CASSYSGSGNTIYF.